This paragraph reports one TCR beta chain. This CDR3 is built from 13 residues. CDR1 SQVTM and CDR2 ANQGSEA come from the germline V gene. Trimming removed 6 bases at V and 1 base at J, with 12 bases between. The sample is drawn from a study of cytomegalovirus exposure and HLA in healthy donors. The PCR had 60 Vbeta and 13 Jbeta primers. Assay used: immunoSEQ multiplex PCR; TCRdb lists only in-frame clones, some missing. The profile shows some 100,000 clones, approximately 80% of them singletons. This TCR came from a woman aged 25 to 39 in good health and CMV-seronegative. The sample consisted of PBMCs. This rearrangement joins TRBV29-1 to TRBJ2-5, with D perhaps matching TRBD2 (7 bases). In DNA form, the CDR3 reads TGCAGCGTGGCCGGGGGGCCCCAAGAGACCCAGTACTTC. This sequence encodes CSVAGGPQETQYF.